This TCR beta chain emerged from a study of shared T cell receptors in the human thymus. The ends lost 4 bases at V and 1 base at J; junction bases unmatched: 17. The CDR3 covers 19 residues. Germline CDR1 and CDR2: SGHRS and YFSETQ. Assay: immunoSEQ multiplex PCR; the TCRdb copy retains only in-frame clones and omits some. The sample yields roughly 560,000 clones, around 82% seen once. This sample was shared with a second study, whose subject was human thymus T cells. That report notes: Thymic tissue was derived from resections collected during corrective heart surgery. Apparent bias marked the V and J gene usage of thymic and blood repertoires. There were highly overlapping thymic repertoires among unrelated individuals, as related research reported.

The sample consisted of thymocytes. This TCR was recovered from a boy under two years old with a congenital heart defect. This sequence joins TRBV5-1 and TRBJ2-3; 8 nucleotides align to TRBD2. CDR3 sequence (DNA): TGCGCCAGCAGCCGTTCCCTCTCGGGGCGCGGGGGGCGCACAGATACGCAGTATTTT. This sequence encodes CASSRSLSGRGGRTDTQYF. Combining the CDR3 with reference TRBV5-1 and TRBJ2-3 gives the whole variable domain KAGVTQTPRYLIKTRGQQVTLSCSPISGHRSVSWYQQTPGQGLQFLFEYFSETQRNKGNFPGRFSGRQFSNSRSEMNVSTLELGDSALYLCASSRSLSGRGGRTDTQYFGPGTRLTVL.